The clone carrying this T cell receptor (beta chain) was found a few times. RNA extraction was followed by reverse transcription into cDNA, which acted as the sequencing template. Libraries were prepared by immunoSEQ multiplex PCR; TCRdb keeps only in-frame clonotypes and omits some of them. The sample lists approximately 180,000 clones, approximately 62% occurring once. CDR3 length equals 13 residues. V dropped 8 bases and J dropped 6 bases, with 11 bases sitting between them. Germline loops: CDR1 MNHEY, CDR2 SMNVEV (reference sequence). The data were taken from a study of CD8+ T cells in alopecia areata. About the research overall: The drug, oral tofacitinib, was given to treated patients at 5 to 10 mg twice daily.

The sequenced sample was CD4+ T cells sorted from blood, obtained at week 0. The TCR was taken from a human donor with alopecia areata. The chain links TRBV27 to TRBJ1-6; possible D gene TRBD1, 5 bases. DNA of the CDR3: TGTGCCAGCTGGGGGAGCACTAATTCACCCCTCCACTTT. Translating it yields CASWGSTNSPLHF.